Listed here are 6 T cell receptor beta chains from one sample, sequenced in a study of blood T cell repertoires in COVID-19. Measured with immunoSEQ multiplex PCR; TCRdb has only the in-frame clones, and not every one. Among approximately 260,000 clones listed, 70% to 90% were seen once. The specimen sequenced was peripheral blood. The receptors stem from a woman in her thirties or forties who had recovered from COVID-19.

J is TRBJ2-2 and V is TRBV5-1; weak D call: TRBD2 (7 bases). Per germline, CDR1 SGHRS and CDR2 YFSETQ. This CDR3 has 16 residues. Trimming shortened V by 4 bases and J by 0 bases, and 13 bases separated the two germline ends. CDR3 nucleotide sequence: TGCGCCAGCAGCCTGAGGGGGGGCGCGAACACCGGGGAGCTGTTTTTT. Its protein is CASSLRGGANTGELFF.

The sample holds a few counts of this clone. The chain combines TRBV7-2 with TRBJ2-3; no clear D gene. The germline CDR1 and CDR2 sequences are SGHTA and FQGNSA. The germline V and J ends were trimmed by 2 bases and 3 bases, with 9 bases remaining between them. The CDR3 spans 14 residues. CDR3 loop: CASSLMAETDTQYF. The CDR3 DNA is TGTGCCAGCAGCTTAATGGCGGAGACAGATACGCAGTATTTT.

This chain uses TRBV27 with TRBJ2-1; D is ambiguous. This CDR3 has 13 residues. Per germline, CDR1 MNHEY and CDR2 SMNVEV (reference sequence). Trimming stripped 3 bases from V and 4 bases from J, with 7 bases between. The CDR3: CASSLGKYNEQFF. Here the CDR3 DNA reads TGTGCCAGCAGTTTGGGCAAGTACAATGAGCAGTTCTTC.

The chain joins TRBV2 to TRBJ2-5; 9 bases agree with TRBD2. Germline lookup yields CDR1 SNHLY and CDR2 FYNNEI. CDR3 length equals 15 residues. Trimming cost V 4 bases and J 5 bases; bases outside gene matches: 8. The CDR3 DNA reads as TGTGCCAGCAGTGTTGAGCGGGGGGCAGGGGAGACCCAGTACTTC. It is translated as CASSVERGAGETQYF.

J is TRBJ2-5 and V is TRBV19; TRBD2 matches at 10 bases. The CDR3 runs 14 residues. Germline V gives CDR1 LNHDA, CDR2 SQIVND (reference sequence). Trimming at V came to 5 bases and at J to 5 bases, leaving 5 bases not matched to a gene. The CDR3 bases are TGTGCCAGTAGTGCCACTAGCGGGATTGAGACCCAGTACTTC. The encoded protein is CASSATSGIETQYF.

This chain joins TRBV7-6 and TRBJ2-1; the match to TRBD2 covers 12 bases. V shed 5 bases and J 8 bases; nucleotides not matched to a gene: 16. The CDR3 is 18 residues long. The germline gives CDR1 SGHVS, CDR2 FNYEAQ. CDR3: CASSGKFGTSGPLDEQFF. DNA of the CDR3: TGTGCCAGCAGCGGTAAGTTCGGGACTAGCGGGCCCCTCGATGAGCAGTTCTTC.